Presented here are 25 T cell receptor beta chains from one specimen sequenced in a study of cytomegalovirus exposure and HLA in healthy donors. 60 Vbeta and 13 Jbeta primers were used in PCR. The assay was immunoSEQ multiplex PCR, and TCRdb's table has in-frame clones only and misses some. The table lists some 150,000 clones, roughly 80% of them singletons. The sample was PBMCs. Receptors were obtained from a woman in her twenties or thirties in good health and CMV-seronegative.

The gene calls are TRBV5-1 and TRBJ2-1, with D perhaps matching TRBD1 (5 bases). Trimming removed 4 bases at V and 0 bases at J, with 17 bases between. The CDR3 totals 17 residues. Germline V lookup: CDR1 SGHRS, CDR2 YFSETQ. The CDR3 spells CASSVDQGALSYNEQFF. In nucleotides, the CDR3 is TGCGCCAGCAGCGTGGACCAGGGCGCGCTCTCCTACAATGAGCAGTTCTTC.

CDR3 sequence (DNA): TGTGCCAGCAGTGAACTCGGGGGGACGGACTATGGCTACACCTTC. It is translated as CASSELGGTDYGYTF. The chain joins TRBV25-1 to TRBJ1-2; perhaps TRBD1 as D (5 bases). The CDR3 contains 15 residues. CDR1 and CDR2 from the germline V gene are MGHDK and SYGVNS. V lost 2 bases and J lost 3, with 13 bases in between.

For the CDR3, the DNA is TGTGCCACCAGCAGAGGGGAGGGCATAGGGAATGGAAACACCATATATTTT. Translation gives CATSRGEGIGNGNTIYF. The rearrangement uses TRBV15 and TRBJ1-3; the D is unclear. This CDR3 has 17 amino acids. Per the germline V gene, CDR1 is LNHNV and CDR2 is YYDKDF (reference sequence). V lost 1 base and J lost 3, with 16 bases in between.

This chain uses TRBV19 with TRBJ2-7; 11 bases are shared with TRBD2. Germline lookup yields CDR1 LNHDA and CDR2 SQIVND (reference sequence). V lost 8 bases to trimming and J lost 3 bases; unmatched junction nucleotides: 12. The length of the CDR3 is 16 residues. This chain's CDR3 is CASARQGGLAVYEQYF. CDR3 nucleotides: TGTGCCAGTGCCCGACAGGGGGGACTAGCGGTCTACGAGCAGTACTTC.

The V and J genes are TRBV7-2 and TRBJ2-7; D not resolved. This CDR3 contains 13 residues. Per germline, CDR1 SGHTA and CDR2 FQGNSA. V was clipped by 4 bases and J by 1 base, with 8 bases between them. CDR3 in DNA: TGTGCCAGCAGCTACGGTGTATCCTACGAGCAGTACTTC. Translated: CASSYGVSYEQYF. Variable domain in full (rest from reference TRBV7-2 and TRBJ2-7): GAGVSQSPSNKVTEKGKDVELRCDPISGHTALYWYRQSLGQGLEFLIYFQGNSAPDKSGLPSDRFSAERTGGSVSTLTIQRTQQEDSAVYLCASSYGVSYEQYFGPGTRLTVT.

The rearrangement uses TRBV4-2 and TRBJ1-5; D may be TRBD1 (6 bases). Per germline, CDR1 LGHNA and CDR2 YNFKEQ. V dropped 0 bases and J dropped 2 bases, with 11 bases sitting between them. The CDR3 consists of 16 residues. CDR3 residues: CASSQDKRQGNQPQHF. CDR3 bases: TGTGCCAGCAGCCAAGATAAAAGACAGGGCAATCAGCCCCAGCATTTT.

Of note for this clone: Other DNA sequences in the sample encode the same CDR3. The chain is built from TRBV30 and TRBJ2-1; D call uncertain. V lost 5 bases and J 4 bases, leaving 6 bases between the germline ends. CDR1 and CDR2 (germline): GTSNPN, SVGIG (reference sequence). The CDR3 has 11 residues. The CDR3 region is CAWSRYNEQFF. The CDR3 DNA reads TGTGCCTGGTCCCGTTACAATGAGCAGTTCTTC.

The chain combines TRBV6-1 with TRBJ2-5; TRBD1 might be the D (7 bases). CDR3 length equals 14 residues. CDR1 is MNHNS and CDR2 is SASEGT in the germline V gene. Trimming left V 5 bases short and J 4 bases short, with 14 bases between. In DNA, the CDR3 is TGTGCCAGCAGTTTTTGGAGGGGGCTAGAGACCCAGTACTTC. Translated, it gives CASSFWRGLETQYF.

This chain uses TRBV2 with TRBJ2-2, with D possibly matching TRBD2 (6 bases). The CDR3 sequence is 14 residues long. CDR1 SNHLY and CDR2 FYNNEI come from the germline V gene. V was pared by 11 bases and J by 2 bases, with 15 bases between. Written as DNA, the CDR3 is TGTGCCGGAACCCGGGACTTTAACACCGGGGAGCTGTTTTTT. Its translation: CAGTRDFNTGELFF. The entire variable domain, with the rest obtained from reference TRBV2 and TRBJ2-2, is as follows: EPEVTQTPSHQVTQMGQEVILRCVPISNHLYFYWYRQILGQKVEFLVSFYNNEISEKSEIFDDQFSVERPDGSNFTLKIRSTKLEDSAMYFCAGTRDFNTGELFFGEGSRLTVL.

The gene calls are TRBV28 and TRBJ1-5; D remains unclear. Germline CDR1 reads MDHEN; CDR2 reads SYDVKM. CDR3 length: 12 amino acids. V was clipped by 4 bases and J by 6 bases, with 7 bases between them. CDR3 amino acids: CASSSLLQPQHF. Written as DNA, the CDR3 is TGTGCCAGCAGTTCCCTCCTTCAGCCCCAGCATTTT.

V is TRBV19 and J is TRBJ2-7, with 9 bases matching TRBD1. The J segment lost 5 bases and the V segment lost 5 bases, leaving 7 bases of the junction unmatched. The germline V gene has CDR1 LNHDA and CDR2 SQIVND (reference sequence). The CDR3 length is 14 residues. The CDR3 loop is CASSAGTGSNEQYF. CDR3 nucleotide sequence: TGTGCCAGTAGTGCCGGGACAGGGTCGAACGAGCAGTACTTC.

Worth noting for this clone: Distinct nucleotide sequences in the sample also encode this CDR3. This chain connects TRBV7-2 to TRBJ2-7; 8 nucleotides agree with TRBD1. The CDR3 spans 14 residues. V shed 6 bases and J 3 bases; nucleotides not matched to a gene: 7. Germline V gene sequence: CDR1 SGHTA, CDR2 FQGNSA. CDR3 residues: CASSSGTGYYEQYF. In nucleotides, the CDR3 is TGTGCCAGCAGTTCCGGGACAGGTTACTACGAGCAGTACTTC.

The chain uses TRBV11-2 and TRBJ1-2; TRBD1 aligns across 9 bases. This CDR3 spans 15 amino acids. Germline V gene data show CDR1 as SGHAT and CDR2 as FQNNGV. J lost 7 bases, V lost 6 bases, and 12 bases had no gene match. The DNA for the CDR3 is TGTGCCAGCAGGCGGCCGGGACAGGGTATACTTGGCTACACCTTC. This sequence encodes CASRRPGQGILGYTF.

This clone was seen once. The CDR3 nucleotides are TGTGCCAGCAGCCAAGATCTCGTCGAGCAGTACTTC. Protein: CASSQDLVEQYF. The chain couples TRBV14 to TRBJ2-5; D remains unclear. The J call may be in error: the DNA end matches TRBJ2-7 better. The CDR3 consists of 12 residues. Germline CDR1 reads SGHDN; CDR2 reads FVKESK.

Details on this clone: Its ends do not fully match the called genes, so a read error is possible. This sample also contains other DNA sequences that code for the same CDR3. V usage is TRBV20-1 and J usage is TRBJ1-4; D perhaps matches TRBD1 (5 bases). The CDR3 has 11 residues. From germline, CDR1 is DFQATT and CDR2 SNEGSKA (reference sequence). Here the CDR3 reads CSAGGGEKLFF. CDR3 nucleotides: TGCAGTGCTGGGGGAGGTGAAAAGCTGTTTTTT.

On this clone: This CDR3 is missing its conserved last phenylalanine or tryptophan, likely due to a read error. Because the CDR3's place on the DNA is in doubt, the DNA is left out and the CDR3 is given as listed by TCRdb. CDR3: CASSLDYGTGTM. The chain joins TRBV7-2 to TRBJ1-2; the table assigns TRBD1, which was not confirmed against the DNA. With termini counted, the CDR3 has 12 amino acids. Looked up from germline, CDR1 is SGHTA and CDR2 is FQGNSA.

The chain has TRBV10-3 and TRBJ2-3; the D gene is possibly TRBD2 (6 bases). V dropped 6 bases and J dropped 0 bases, with 16 bases sitting between them. The CDR3 has 16 amino acids. Germline V gene lookup returns CDR1 ENHRY and CDR2 SYGVKD. CDR3 DNA: TGTGCCATCAGCGACCGGGGAGGCCGGAGCACAGATACGCAGTATTTT. This encodes CAISDRGGRSTDTQYF.

The CDR3 here is CSAPFGVGRGLGYTF. For the CDR3, the DNA is TGCAGCGCCCCTTTCGGCGTCGGCAGGGGGCTTGGCTACACCTTC. The V and J genes are TRBV29-1 and TRBJ1-2; 8 bases fit TRBD1. Germline CDR1 reads SQVTM; CDR2 reads ANQGSEA. Trimming took 7 bases from V and 7 from J; bases not matched to a gene: 17. The CDR3 totals 15 residues.

The CDR3 DNA sequence: TGTGCCAGTAGGGTTAGCGGTAACAATGAGCAGTTCTTC. It codes for CASRVSGNNEQFF. The gene calls are TRBV19 and TRBJ2-1; D possibly corresponds to TRBD2 (6 bases). V was trimmed by 6 bases and J by 5 bases, leaving 11 bases between them. The CDR3 contains 13 residues. Germline V CDR1 and CDR2: LNHDA, SQIVND (reference sequence). Full variable domain (rest looked up from reference TRBV19 and TRBJ2-1): DGGITQSPKYLFRKEGQNVTLSCEQNLNHDAMYWYRQDPGQGLRLIYYSQIVNDFQKGDIAEGYSVSREKKESFPLTVTSAQKNPTAFYLCASRVSGNNEQFFGPGTRLTVL.

The chain couples TRBV6-1 to TRBJ1-2; 10 positions agree with TRBD1. CDR3 length equals 15 residues. J lost 2 bases, V lost 6 bases, and 6 bases had no gene match. Germline CDR1 is MNHNS and CDR2 is SASEGT. The CDR3 is CASRAGTGVNYGYTF. In DNA, the CDR3 is TGTGCCAGCAGGGCCGGGACAGGGGTAAACTATGGCTACACCTTC.

The chain has TRBV5-1 and TRBJ2-1, with a weak D call TRBD1 (5 bases). Germline V gives CDR1 SGHRS, CDR2 YFSETQ. CDR3 length equals 15 residues. V lost 1 base, J lost 5 bases, and 13 bases lay in between. CDR3 nucleotides: TGCGCCAGCAGCTTGAAGGGGAAGGCTGACAATGAGCAGTTCTTC. This sequence encodes CASSLKGKADNEQFF.

This chain connects TRBV5-1 to TRBJ2-7; 10 nucleotides match TRBD2. V dropped 2 bases and J dropped 0; count of bases not matched to a gene: 2. Germline CDR1 and CDR2: SGHRS and YFSETQ. The CDR3 length is 15 residues. The CDR3 here is CASSFTSGTSYEQYF. The DNA for the CDR3 is TGCGCCAGCAGCTTTACTAGCGGGACCTCCTACGAGCAGTACTTC.

The gene calls are TRBV6-6 and TRBJ2-7; 11 nucleotides match TRBD1. Germline loops: CDR1 MNHNY, CDR2 SVGAGI (reference sequence). The CDR3 runs 14 residues. The junction had 7 bases not matched to a gene; V was cut back by 7 bases and J by 5 bases. Here the CDR3 DNA reads TGTGCCAGCAACCGGGACAGGGGGTCTAACGAGCAGTACTTC. Its translation: CASNRDRGSNEQYF.

The chain links TRBV19 to TRBJ1-5; D is possibly TRBD1 (6 bases). Trimming took 5 bases from V and 6 from J, leaving 14 bases between them. CDR1 is LNHDA and CDR2 is SQIVND in the germline V gene (reference sequence). This CDR3 contains 14 residues. CDR3 sequence: CASSHTGFGQPQHF. DNA of the CDR3: TGTGCCAGTAGTCATACAGGGTTCGGTCAGCCCCAGCATTTT.

The chain links TRBV28 to TRBJ2-7, with 12 nucleotides matching TRBD2. This CDR3 is 15 amino acids long. V dropped 6 bases and J dropped 4; count of bases not matched to a gene: 7. Germline lookup yields CDR1 MDHEN and CDR2 SYDVKM. CDR3 in amino acids: CASSIPTSGRYEQYF. In DNA form, the CDR3 reads TGTGCCAGCAGCATCCCGACTAGCGGGAGATACGAGCAGTACTTC.